The 25 T cell receptor beta chains below come from one sample, sequenced in a study of T cells in localized non-small cell lung cancer. TCRdb's copy holds only in-frame clones and misses some; the assay was immunoSEQ multiplex PCR. The sample contains roughly 48,000 clones, roughly 80% of which appear only once. Sequencing was performed on peripheral blood, taken before any cancer treatment. The source of these receptors is a man aged 40-75 years with stage I squamous cell lung carcinoma.

CDR3 loop: CASGLPLETQYF. The CDR3, as DNA: TGTGCCAGCGGACTGCCACTAGAGACCCAGTACTTC. The chain combines TRBV28 with TRBJ2-5; D might be TRBD2 (5 bases). V shed 8 bases and J shed 4 bases, with 11 bases lying between them. The CDR3 spans 12 residues. Germline V CDR1 and CDR2: MDHEN, SYDVKM.

This chain joins TRBV18 and TRBJ2-1; TRBD2 agrees at 9 bases. Germline V gene sequence: CDR1 KGHSH, CDR2 LQKENI. With 4 bases clipped from V and 6 bases from J, the junction kept 7 bases outside the gene matches. The CDR3 covers 15 residues. As DNA, the CDR3 is TGTGCCAGCTCACTGCCGGGACTAGCTTCCAATGAGCAGTTCTTC. Translated: CASSLPGLASNEQFF.

This clone was seen more than once but under ten times. V gene TRBV28 combines with J gene TRBJ2-4; TRBD2 agrees at 9 bases. Germline V gives CDR1 MDHEN, CDR2 SYDVKM. V gave up 3 bases and J gave up 0 bases; unmatched junction bases: 9. This CDR3 has 18 amino acids. The CDR3 DNA follows: TGTGCCAGCAGTTTCCCGCGGGGGGGAGGGATAGCCAAAAACATTCAGTACTTC. It translates to CASSFPRGGGIAKNIQYF.

The V gene is TRBV2, the J gene TRBJ1-2; 7 nucleotides line up with TRBD1. From germline, CDR1 is SNHLY and CDR2 FYNNEI. The V and J ends lost 6 bases and 6 bases, in that order; junction bases with no gene match: 7. This CDR3 has 13 residues. CDR3 sequence reads: CASSLTGRDGYTF. For the CDR3, the DNA is TGTGCCAGCAGCCTGACAGGGCGGGATGGCTACACCTTC.

The genes are TRBV4-2 and TRBJ1-1, with D tentatively TRBD1 (5 bases). CDR3 length: 15 amino acids. V dropped 1 base and J dropped 3 bases, with 12 bases sitting between them. From germline, CDR1 is LGHNA and CDR2 YNFKEQ. The CDR3 loop reads CASSQVMRGDTEAFF. CDR3 nucleotide sequence: TGTGCCAGCAGCCAAGTCATGCGGGGGGACACTGAAGCTTTCTTT.

This rearrangement joins TRBV5-8 to TRBJ2-5; tentatively, D is TRBD2 (6 bases). Germline V gives CDR1 SGHTS, CDR2 YDEGEE. The CDR3 has 13 residues. The V end lost 4 bases, the J end lost 2 bases, and 9 bases lay between the germline ends. CDR3 DNA sequence: TGTGCCAGCAGCCCAGGAGGGCAAGAGACCCAGTACTTC. This codes for CASSPGGQETQYF.

This clone was seen more than once but under ten times. The rearrangement links TRBV28 to TRBJ1-5; D not certain. Germline assignment: CDR1 MDHEN and CDR2 SYDVKM. The V gene lost 3 bases and the J gene lost 7 bases, with 7 bases spanning the gap. The CDR3 is 12 residues long. CDR3 residues: CASSFFMQPQHF. The CDR3 bases are TGTGCCAGCAGTTTTTTTATGCAGCCCCAGCATTTT.

The chain recombines TRBV28 with TRBJ2-6; a possible D gene is TRBD2 (7 bases). The CDR3 consists of 16 residues. V lost 5 bases and J 11 bases, leaving 22 bases between the germline ends. From germline, CDR1 is MDHEN and CDR2 SYDVKM. CDR3: CASSEVRSGGSDVLTF. For the CDR3, the DNA is TGTGCCAGCAGTGAGGTACGTTCGGGGGGCAGCGACGTCCTGACTTTC.

The chain couples TRBV5-6 to TRBJ2-5; no clear D. Trimming took 0 bases from V and 1 from J, leaving 1 base between them. Per the germline V gene, CDR1 is SGHDT and CDR2 is YYEEEE. CDR3 length equals 12 residues. Written as DNA, the CDR3 is TGTGCCAGCAGCTTGGGCCAAGAGACCCAGTACTTC. It translates to CASSLGQETQYF.

This chain joins TRBV9 and TRBJ1-2, with a tentative D call TRBD1 (6 bases). CDR1 SGDLS and CDR2 YYNGEE come from the germline V gene. V lost 4 bases and J 5 bases, leaving 15 bases between the germline ends. The CDR3 runs 14 residues. CDR3 sequence (DNA): TGTGCCAGCAGCAAGGAGGGGGGATATTATGGCTACACCTTC. Encoded protein: CASSKEGGYYGYTF.

The V and J genes are TRBV2 and TRBJ2-1; TRBD2 matches 14 bases. The ends lost 6 bases at V and 5 bases at J; junction bases unmatched: 0. The CDR3 is made up of 14 amino acids. Germline loops: CDR1 SNHLY, CDR2 FYNNEI. CDR3 bases: TGTGCCAGCAGGGGACTAGCGGGGGACAATGAGCAGTTCTTC. Amino acid sequence: CASRGLAGDNEQFF.

The chain couples TRBV4-1 to TRBJ1-1; no clear D gene. The CDR3 is 12 residues long. The V end was cut by 1 base, the J end by 6 bases, with 6 bases between. Germline V gene lookup returns CDR1 MGHRA and CDR2 YSYEKL. The CDR3 coding sequence is TGCGCCAGCAGCCAAGGAAGCCCTGAAGCTTTCTTT. Translated: CASSQGSPEAFF.

This chain connects TRBV4-3 to TRBJ2-2; TRBD2 aligns across 11 bases. The ends lost 0 bases at V and 6 bases at J; junction bases unmatched: 15. Germline CDR1 reads LGHNA; CDR2 reads YSLEER. The CDR3 has 20 amino acids. CDR3 sequence: CASSQDLLSLAGAGAGELFF. The CDR3 nucleotides read TGCGCCAGCAGCCAAGATCTGCTGTCACTAGCGGGGGCCGGGGCCGGGGAGCTGTTTTTT.

J is TRBJ2-1 and V is TRBV6-6; weak D call: TRBD1 (6 bases). Deletions cut 8 bases from V and 4 bases from J, with 12 bases between. The CDR3 is 13 residues long. CDR1 MNHNY and CDR2 SVGAGI come from the germline V gene (reference sequence). CDR3 DNA: TGTGCCAGCGCAGGACAGCGGTACAATGAGCAGTTCTTC. Its translation is CASAGQRYNEQFF.

The rearrangement joins TRBV11-2 to TRBJ1-2; a possible D gene is TRBD1 (5 bases). The V end was cut by 1 base, the J end by 1 base, with 10 bases between. The CDR3 is 15 amino acids. Germline V lookup: CDR1 SGHAT, CDR2 FQNNGV. CDR3 sequence (DNA): TGTGCCAGCAGCTTAGCAGGGACTCTTAACTATGGCTACACCTTC. It encodes CASSLAGTLNYGYTF.

The chain joins TRBV9 to TRBJ2-7; maybe TRBD2 (7 bases). There are 14 residues in the CDR3. V lost 0 bases, J lost 3 bases, and 10 bases lay in between. In germline, CDR1 is SGDLS, CDR2 YYNGEE. The DNA of the CDR3 is TGTGCCAGCAGCGTAGGAGGGGGGGTCTACGAGCAGTACTTC. Its translation is CASSVGGGVYEQYF. Complete variable domain (other parts from reference TRBV9 and TRBJ2-7): DSGVTQTPKHLITATGQRVTLRCSPRSGDLSVYWYQQSLDQGLQFLIQYYNGEERAKGNILERFSAQQFPDLHSELNLSSLELGDSALYFCASSVGGGVYEQYFGPGTRLTVT.

This clone was found a few times. The chain joins TRBV25-1 to TRBJ1-5; D not resolved. There are 14 residues in the CDR3. In germline, CDR1 is MGHDK, CDR2 SYGVNS. V was pared by 1 base and J by 0 bases, with 4 bases between. In DNA form, the CDR3 reads TGTGCCAGCAGTGAATCGGGTAGCAATCAGCCCCAGCATTTT. Protein sequence: CASSESGSNQPQHF.

CDR3 region: CASSWTGGSTDTQYF. The DNA for the CDR3 is TGTGCCAGCAGCTGGACAGGGGGAAGCACAGATACGCAGTATTTT. The J gene is TRBJ2-3, the V gene TRBV5-8; TRBD1 aligns across 10 bases. Germline V gives CDR1 SGHTS, CDR2 YDEGEE. J gave up 0 bases and V 3 bases, and 1 base lay outside the gene matches. The CDR3 spans 15 residues.

The CDR3 reads CASSALADNQPQHF. CDR3 coding DNA: TGTGCCAGCAGTGCTCTGGCAGATAATCAGCCCCAGCATTTT. V is TRBV2 and J is TRBJ1-5; D call uncertain. With 4 bases removed from V and 4 bases from J, the gap between germline ends came to 11 bases. The CDR3 totals 14 residues. Germline V lookup: CDR1 SNHLY, CDR2 FYNNEI. Combining the CDR3 with reference TRBV2 and TRBJ1-5 gives the whole variable domain EPEVTQTPSHQVTQMGQEVILRCVPISNHLYFYWYRQILGQKVEFLVSFYNNEISEKSEIFDDQFSVERPDGSNFTLKIRSTKLEDSAMYFCASSALADNQPQHFGDGTRLSIL.

CDR3: CSVMTGSQTQYF. The DNA for the CDR3 is TGCAGCGTTATGACAGGGTCACAGACCCAGTACTTC. The chain links TRBV29-1 to TRBJ2-5, with TRBD1 identical over 7 bases. Germline V gene data show CDR1 as SQVTM and CDR2 as ANQGSEA. This CDR3 is built from 12 residues. After removal of 5 bases from V and 6 bases from J, the junction contained 6 bases not matched to a gene.

This clone was found many times. The V call is TRBV11-2, the J call TRBJ2-1; 7 nucleotides agree with TRBD2. V shed 0 bases, J shed 11 bases, and the junction held 10 bases outside the gene matches. This CDR3 contains 15 residues. Germline V gene lookup returns CDR1 SGHAT and CDR2 FQNNGV. CDR3 sequence (DNA): TGTGCCAGCAGCTTAGATGGCTTGGGTGGGACTAAGCAGTTCTTC. Its translation: CASSLDGLGGTKQFF.

The V gene is TRBV5-1, the J gene TRBJ1-4, with D perhaps matching TRBD1 (6 bases). Germline V CDR1 and CDR2: SGHRS, YFSETQ. V was pared by 2 bases and J by 2 bases, with 13 bases between. This CDR3 comprises 16 residues. CDR3 in amino acids: CASSLGGASTNEKLFF. In nucleotides, the CDR3 is TGCGCCAGCAGCTTAGGGGGGGCGTCGACTAATGAAAAACTGTTTTTT.

J is TRBJ1-4 and V is TRBV6-1; D unclear. Germline CDR1 MNHNS, CDR2 SASEGT. CDR3 length equals 13 residues. V shed 3 bases and J shed 0 bases, with 2 bases lying between them. The CDR3 region has the DNA TGTGCCAGCAGTGAGCCAACTAATGAAAAACTGTTTTTT. It is translated as CASSEPTNEKLFF.

The chain links TRBV6-1 to TRBJ1-2; D gene ambiguous. With 1 base removed from V and 4 bases from J, the gap between germline ends came to 13 bases. Germline CDR1 MNHNS, CDR2 SASEGT. This CDR3 contains 15 residues. CDR3 sequence reads: CASSEGGVLPYGYTF. CDR3 nucleotide sequence: TGTGCCAGCAGTGAAGGCGGGGTACTCCCCTATGGCTACACCTTC.

CDR3 nucleotide sequence: TGTGCCAGCAGCCAAACCGGGACCAAGCAAGAGACCCAGTACTTC. Protein sequence: CASSQTGTKQETQYF. This chain joins TRBV7-3 and TRBJ2-5; TRBD1 or TRBD2 may be the D gene (5 bases each). Trimming left V 5 bases short and J 2 bases short, with 15 bases between. Germline CDR1 is SGHTA and CDR2 is FQGTGA. CDR3 length: 15 amino acids.